Below, 29 T cell receptor beta chains from the same sample are listed, as sequenced in a study of blood T cell repertoires in COVID-19. Method: immunoSEQ multiplex PCR; TCRdb's copy keeps in-frame clones and lacks some. Among about 130,000 clones, 78% were seen once, and the ten largest hold less than 7.5%. Sequencing was done on a sample of PBMCs or T cells enriched from blood (not recorded which). The receptors derive from a woman aged 50 to 60 who had recovered from COVID-19.

This clone occurred once. The chain is built from TRBV18 and TRBJ1-2, with 10 bases lining up with TRBD1. Looked up from germline, CDR1 is KGHSH and CDR2 is LQKENI. Germline trimming cut 1 base from V and 3 bases from J; bases unmatched to any gene: 5. The CDR3 contains 16 residues. The CDR3 bases are TGTGCCAGCTCACCACTGGGACAGGGGAGCGACTATGGCTACACCTTC. Translating gives CASSPLGQGSDYGYTF. The full variable domain, completed using reference TRBV18 and TRBJ1-2, is NAGVMQNPRHLVRRRGQEARLRCSPMKGHSHVYWYRQLPEEGLKFMVYLQKENIIDESGMPKERFSAEFPKEGPSILRIQQVVRGDSAAYFCASSPLGQGSDYGYTFGSGTRLTVV.

There are a few counts of this clone. The gene calls are TRBV29-1 and TRBJ2-7, with D possibly matching TRBD2 (7 bases). The germline gives CDR1 SQVTM, CDR2 ANQGSEA. The CDR3 is made up of 14 amino acids. The V gene lost 4 bases and the J gene lost 1 base, with 14 bases spanning the gap. The CDR3, as DNA: TGCAGCGTTGTGGGGGGGGCAGGGTCCTACGAGCAGTACTTC. Amino acids: CSVVGGAGSYEQYF.

This CDR3 is CASSLSGHRSGNTIYF. The CDR3, as DNA: TGTGCCAGCAGCTTATCTGGACACCGCTCTGGAAACACCATATATTTT. This chain links TRBV7-6 with TRBJ1-3; tentative D call: TRBD1 (5 bases). The CDR3 extends over 16 amino acids. V shed 2 bases and J shed 0 bases, with 11 bases lying between them. Germline V gene lookup returns CDR1 SGHVS and CDR2 FNYEAQ.

The chain has TRBV9 and TRBJ2-2; D remains ambiguous. CDR1 and CDR2 from the germline V gene are SGDLS and YYNGEE. The CDR3 sequence is 15 residues long. The V end lost 4 bases, the J end lost 5 bases, and 15 bases lay between the germline ends. The CDR3 loop reads CASSPRIDNTGELFF. Written as DNA, the CDR3 is TGTGCCAGCAGCCCACGCATAGATAATACCGGGGAGCTGTTTTTT.

This sequence joins TRBV27 and TRBJ1-1; the match to TRBD1 covers 7 bases. Trimming took 5 bases from V and 0 from J; bases not matched to a gene: 6. Germline V gene lookup returns CDR1 MNHEY and CDR2 SMNVEV (reference sequence). The CDR3 has 15 residues. Here the CDR3 DNA reads TGTGCCAGCAGTCCCCGGACAGGCTTGAACACTGAAGCTTTCTTT. Protein: CASSPRTGLNTEAFF.

This clone is a singleton in its sample. The chain joins TRBV5-4 to TRBJ1-4, with 7 bases fitting TRBD1. Losses at the gene ends were 1 base for V and 7 bases for J; bases not matched to a gene: 10. Germline V gene lookup returns CDR1 SGHNT and CDR2 YYREEE (reference sequence). CDR3 length equals 16 residues. In DNA form, the CDR3 reads TGTGCCAGCAGCTTGAGGGGGCGCAGGGGCATTGAAAAACTGTTTTTT. It yields the protein CASSLRGRRGIEKLFF.

The V and J genes are TRBV18 and TRBJ2-5, with 7 bases fitting TRBD2. V lost 7 bases and J lost 2; bases outside the gene matches: 7. The CDR3 consists of 14 residues. Germline CDR1 and CDR2: KGHSH and LQKENI. The CDR3 sequence: CASCPGGMQETQYF. The CDR3 DNA reads TGTGCCAGCTGTCCGGGGGGAATGCAAGAGACCCAGTACTTC.

This chain connects TRBV19 to TRBJ1-1; 9 bases map to TRBD1. With 3 bases clipped from V and 3 bases from J, the junction kept 8 bases outside the gene matches. In germline, CDR1 is LNHDA, CDR2 SQIVND (reference sequence). This CDR3 is 16 amino acids long. This chain's CDR3 is CASSITGGSFHTEAFF. Here the CDR3 DNA reads TGTGCCAGTAGTATTACAGGGGGCTCTTTCCACACTGAAGCTTTCTTT. The variable domain in full, with the rest retrieved from reference TRBV19 and TRBJ1-1, is DGGITQSPKYLFRKEGQNVTLSCEQNLNHDAMYWYRQDPGQGLRLIYYSQIVNDFQKGDIAEGYSVSREKKESFPLTVTSAQKNPTAFYLCASSITGGSFHTEAFFGQGTRLTVV.

The rearrangement uses TRBV6-4 and TRBJ2-2; TRBD1 is a possible D gene (6 bases). The CDR3 sequence is 15 residues long. V shed 3 bases and J shed 0 bases, with 8 bases lying between them. The germline V gene has CDR1 MRHNA and CDR2 SNTAGT. In DNA form, the CDR3 reads TGTGCCAGCAGTGAAGGGACATCGAACACCGGGGAGCTGTTTTTT. It encodes CASSEGTSNTGELFF.

The chain has TRBV10-3 and TRBJ1-5, with 10 nucleotides matching TRBD1. There are 17 residues in the CDR3. The J segment lost 6 bases and the V segment lost 10 bases, leaving 18 bases of the junction unmatched. The germline CDR1 and CDR2 sequences are ENHRY and SYGVKD. The CDR3 spells CATASGTGDSLTQPQHF. The CDR3 DNA is TGTGCCACTGCCTCCGGGACAGGGGATTCCCTCACTCAGCCCCAGCATTTT.

The rearrangement joins TRBV28 to TRBJ1-1, with D unclear. This CDR3 has 14 amino acids. Trimming removed 3 bases at V and 4 bases at J, with 12 bases between. Germline V gives CDR1 MDHEN, CDR2 SYDVKM. CDR3 DNA: TGTGCCAGCAGTTTTCAGTTTTCGGGCACTGAAGCTTTCTTT. Amino acids: CASSFQFSGTEAFF.

CDR3 protein: CASSLTSRGGTEAFF. CDR3 sequence (DNA): TGTGCCAGCAGCTTAACGTCCCGGGGGGGCACTGAAGCTTTCTTT. This chain connects TRBV7-3 to TRBJ1-1, with D possibly being TRBD1 (5 bases). Looked up from germline, CDR1 is SGHTA and CDR2 is FQGTGA. Trimming took off 0 bases at V and 4 bases at J, with 12 bases between the two ends. The CDR3 length is 15 residues. Complete variable domain (other parts from reference TRBV7-3 and TRBJ1-1): GAGVSQTPSNKVTEKGKYVELRCDPISGHTALYWYRQSLGQGPEFLIYFQGTGAADDSGLPNDRFFAVRPEGSVSTLKIQRTERGDSAVYLCASSLTSRGGTEAFFGQGTRLTVV.

The chain is built from TRBV19 and TRBJ1-6, with a weak D call TRBD1 (6 bases). Germline V lookup: CDR1 LNHDA, CDR2 SQIVND (reference sequence). Trimming cost V 3 bases and J 9 bases, with 15 bases left between them. The CDR3 is made up of 15 amino acids. The CDR3 nucleotides are TGTGCCAGTAGTATTCCAGGGGCCGGTGGTTCACCCCTCCACTTT. It yields the protein CASSIPGAGGSPLHF.

The chain recombines TRBV18 with TRBJ1-3, with D unresolved. The V end was cut by 6 bases, the J end by 0 bases, with 9 bases between. The CDR3 runs 14 residues. Germline V CDR1 and CDR2: KGHSH, LQKENI. The CDR3 bases are TGTGCCAGCTCGCAGACGGGCTCTGGAAACACCATATATTTT. Translating it yields CASSQTGSGNTIYF. Supplemented by reference TRBV18 and TRBJ1-3, the full variable domain reads NAGVMQNPRHLVRRRGQEARLRCSPMKGHSHVYWYRQLPEEGLKFMVYLQKENIIDESGMPKERFSAEFPKEGPSILRIQQVVRGDSAAYFCASSQTGSGNTIYFGEGSWLTVV.

The chain employs TRBV11-1 and TRBJ1-4, with 7 bases identical to TRBD1. Trimming at V came to 5 bases and at J to 7 bases, leaving 10 bases not matched to a gene. Germline V CDR1 and CDR2: SGHAT, FQDESV (reference sequence). The CDR3 runs to 15 residues. CDR3 DNA: TGTGCCAGCAGCGCGGATGACAGGGCAGGTGAAAAACTGTTTTTT. Amino acids: CASSADDRAGEKLFF. The whole variable domain, remainder taken from reference TRBV11-1 and TRBJ1-4, is EAEVAQSPRYKITEKSQAVAFWCDPISGHATLYWYRQILGQGPELLVQFQDESVVDDSQLPKDRFSAERLKGVDSTLKIQPAELGDSAMYLCASSADDRAGEKLFFGSGTQLSVL.

The chain combines TRBV19 with TRBJ1-1; D is unresolved. CDR1 LNHDA and CDR2 SQIVND come from the germline V gene (reference sequence). V lost 6 bases to trimming and J lost 5 bases, with 13 bases between them. There are 13 residues in the CDR3. Here the CDR3 reads CASRPPTETEAFF. CDR3 nucleotide sequence: TGTGCCAGTAGGCCTCCTACAGAAACTGAAGCTTTCTTT.

The chain couples TRBV30 to TRBJ2-3, with TRBD1 identical over 9 bases. The CDR3 covers 13 residues. The V gene end was trimmed by 3 bases and the J gene end by 5 bases; junction bases not matched to a gene: 3. Germline V gene sequence: CDR1 GTSNPN, CDR2 SVGIG (reference sequence). The CDR3 coding sequence is TGTGCCTGGAGACAGGGGGCAGGAGATACGCAGTATTTT. Translating it yields CAWRQGAGDTQYF.

The chain recombines TRBV6-4 with TRBJ1-2, with TRBD1 matching over 11 bases. The germline CDR1 and CDR2 sequences are MRHNA and SNTAGT. Germline trimming cut 2 bases from V and 7 bases from J; bases unmatched to any gene: 21. The CDR3 runs 20 residues. CDR3 DNA sequence: TGTGCCAGCAGTGACCCAACCAGGCCGGGGACAGGGGGAAGGTTTGGTGGCTACACCTTC. Encoded protein: CASSDPTRPGTGGRFGGYTF.

This clone appeared a single time. The genes are TRBV5-1 and TRBJ1-4; D call uncertain. This CDR3 contains 15 residues. The V gene lost 0 bases and the J gene lost 8 bases, with 14 bases spanning the gap. Germline V gives CDR1 SGHRS, CDR2 YFSETQ. CDR3 DNA: TGCGCCAGCAGCTTGGGGTCGCTAATGTCCGAAAAACTGTTTTTT. Its translation: CASSLGSLMSEKLFF.

This chain uses TRBV28 with TRBJ2-3, with 7 bases matching TRBD1. The germline V gene encodes CDR1 MDHEN and CDR2 SYDVKM. This CDR3 comprises 16 residues. The trim removed 3 bases at V and 0 bases at J, leaving 6 bases unmatched. CDR3 sequence reads: CASSLFGTVSTDTQYF. The CDR3 region has the DNA TGTGCCAGCAGTTTGTTCGGGACAGTTAGCACAGATACGCAGTATTTT. The full variable domain, its missing parts supplied by reference TRBV28 and TRBJ2-3, is DVKVTQSSRYLVKRTGEKVFLECVQDMDHENMFWYRQDPGLGLRLIYFSYDVKMKEKGDIPEGYSVSREKKERFSLILESASTNQTSMYLCASSLFGTVSTDTQYFGPGTRLTVL.

This clone was recorded many times. Within the sample, other DNA sequences also encode this same CDR3. The chain links TRBV28 to TRBJ2-3, with D unresolved. Germline V gives CDR1 MDHEN, CDR2 SYDVKM. V shed 3 bases and J shed 3 bases, with 10 bases lying between them. The CDR3 has 14 residues. CDR3 DNA: TGTGCCAGCAGTTTTCTATCCGGGACAGATACGCAGTATTTT. Its protein is CASSFLSGTDTQYF.

V usage is TRBV19 and J usage is TRBJ2-1, with D possibly matching TRBD1 (5 bases). V was shortened by 4 bases and J by 1 base, with 23 bases between the two germline ends. Looked up from germline, CDR1 is LNHDA and CDR2 is SQIVND (reference sequence). The CDR3 is 19 amino acids. Here the CDR3 DNA reads TGTGCCAGTAGTAGTCCCTTGGGGCAAGGCCAAAATTCCTACAATGAGCAGTTCTTC. Protein product: CASSSPLGQGQNSYNEQFF.

The chain recombines TRBV29-1 with TRBJ1-4; D perhaps matches TRBD1 (5 bases). Germline V gene data show CDR1 as SQVTM and CDR2 as ANQGSEA. The CDR3 has 16 amino acids. The V and J ends lost 6 bases and 3 bases respectively, with 20 bases between them. DNA of the CDR3: TGCAGCGTCGGGGGTTTAGGGGCAGCGTCTAATGAAAAACTGTTTTTT. The encoded protein is CSVGGLGAASNEKLFF.

The chain is built from TRBV24-1 and TRBJ2-3; 10 nucleotides agree with TRBD1. The CDR3 is 16 residues long. Germline V gene lookup returns CDR1 KGHDR and CDR2 SFDVKD. The V and J ends lost 2 bases and 3 bases, in that order; junction bases with no gene match: 4. The chain's CDR3 is CATSDWGTGATDTQYF. The CDR3 nucleotides are TGTGCCACCAGTGATTGGGGGACAGGGGCAACAGATACGCAGTATTTT.

The chain combines TRBV6-4 with TRBJ2-2; 8 bases line up with TRBD1. CDR3 length equals 15 residues. V trimming: 0 bases; J trimming: 8 bases; junction bases outside the gene matches: 5. Germline V CDR1 and CDR2: MRHNA, SNTAGT. DNA of the CDR3: TGTGCCAGCAGTGACTCCCGACAGGGGCTAGGGGAGCTGTTTTTT. Encoded protein: CASSDSRQGLGELFF.

The V call is TRBV11-3, the J call TRBJ1-1; no definite D call. V lost 0 bases and J 7 bases, leaving 9 bases between the germline ends. Germline CDR1 is SGHNT and CDR2 is YENEEA. The CDR3 runs to 13 residues. This chain's CDR3 is CASSLETSSEAFF. The DNA of the CDR3 is TGTGCCAGCAGCTTAGAGACAAGCAGTGAAGCTTTCTTT.

The chain carries TRBV29-1 and TRBJ1-2, with 7 bases that match TRBD1. Unmatched junction bases numbered 2, after V lost 2 bases and J lost 8 bases. Germline V CDR1 and CDR2: SQVTM, ANQGSEA. The CDR3 sequence is 11 residues long. The CDR3 sequence: CSVEQGGGYTF. The CDR3 bases are TGCAGCGTTGAACAGGGGGGCGGCTACACCTTC.

The chain recombines TRBV28 with TRBJ1-4, with 8 bases fitting TRBD1. Trimming cost V 5 bases and J 4 bases; bases outside gene matches: 9. Germline V lookup: CDR1 MDHEN, CDR2 SYDVKM. There are 16 residues in the CDR3. DNA of the CDR3: TGTGCCAGCAGTCCCCGGACAGGGAGATTTAATGAAAAACTGTTTTTT. Translated: CASSPRTGRFNEKLFF.

V is TRBV7-2 and J is TRBJ2-2; 9 bases agree with TRBD1. The CDR3 runs 17 residues. V dropped 5 bases and J dropped 3; count of bases not matched to a gene: 10. The germline gives CDR1 SGHTA, CDR2 FQGNSA. This chain's CDR3 is CASSEQGAGLYTGELFF. The CDR3 region has the DNA TGTGCCAGCAGCGAACAGGGGGCGGGACTGTACACCGGGGAGCTGTTTTTT.